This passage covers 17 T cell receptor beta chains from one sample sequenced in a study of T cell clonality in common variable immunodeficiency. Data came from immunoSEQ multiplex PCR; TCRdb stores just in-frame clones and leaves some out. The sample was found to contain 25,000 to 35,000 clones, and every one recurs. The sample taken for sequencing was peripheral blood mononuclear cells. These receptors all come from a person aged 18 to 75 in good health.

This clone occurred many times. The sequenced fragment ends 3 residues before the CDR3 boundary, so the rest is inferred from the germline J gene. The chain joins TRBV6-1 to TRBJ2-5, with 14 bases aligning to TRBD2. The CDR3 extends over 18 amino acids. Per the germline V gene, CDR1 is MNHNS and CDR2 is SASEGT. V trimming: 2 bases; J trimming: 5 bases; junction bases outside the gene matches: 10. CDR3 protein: CASSEKGLAGAAWETQYF. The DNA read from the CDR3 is TGTGCCAGCAGTGAAAAGGGACTAGCGGGAGCAGCTTGGGAGACC.

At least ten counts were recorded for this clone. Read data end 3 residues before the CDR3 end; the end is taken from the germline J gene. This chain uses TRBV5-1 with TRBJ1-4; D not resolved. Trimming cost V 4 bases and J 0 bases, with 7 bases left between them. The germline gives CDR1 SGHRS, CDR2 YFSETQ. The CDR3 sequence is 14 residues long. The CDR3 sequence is CASSPTTTNEKLFF. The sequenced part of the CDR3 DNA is TGCGCCAGCAGCCCGACAACAACTAATGAAAAA.

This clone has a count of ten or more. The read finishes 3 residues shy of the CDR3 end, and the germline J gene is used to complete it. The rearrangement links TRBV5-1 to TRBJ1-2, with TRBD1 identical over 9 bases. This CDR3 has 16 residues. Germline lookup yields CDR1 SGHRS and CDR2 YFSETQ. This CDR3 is CASSSATGGAVDGYTF. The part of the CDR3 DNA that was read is TGCGCCAGCAGCTCGGCCACAGGGGGCGCGGTAGACGGC.

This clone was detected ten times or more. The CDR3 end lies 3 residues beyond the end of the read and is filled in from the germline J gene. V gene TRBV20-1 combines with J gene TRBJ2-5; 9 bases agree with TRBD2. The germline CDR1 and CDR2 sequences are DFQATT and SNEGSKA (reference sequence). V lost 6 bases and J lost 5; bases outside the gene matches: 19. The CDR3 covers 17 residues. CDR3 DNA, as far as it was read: TGCAGTGCCAAGAGAGGCATGGCGGGAGGGCCGCAGGAGACC. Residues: CSAKRGMAGGPQET. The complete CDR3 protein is CSAKRGMAGGPQETQYF.

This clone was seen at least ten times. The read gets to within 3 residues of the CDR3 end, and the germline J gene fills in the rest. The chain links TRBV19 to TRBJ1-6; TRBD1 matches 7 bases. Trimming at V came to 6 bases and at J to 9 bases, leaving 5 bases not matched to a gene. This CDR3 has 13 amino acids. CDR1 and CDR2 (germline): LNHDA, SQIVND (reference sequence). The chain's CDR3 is CASRPGQSSPLHF. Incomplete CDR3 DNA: TGTGCCAGTAGACCGGGACAGAGTTCACCC.

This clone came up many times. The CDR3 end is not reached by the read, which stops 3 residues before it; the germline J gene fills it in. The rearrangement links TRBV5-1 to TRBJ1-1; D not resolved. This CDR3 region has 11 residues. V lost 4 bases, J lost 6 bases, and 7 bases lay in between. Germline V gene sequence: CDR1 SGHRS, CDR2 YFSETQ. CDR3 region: CASSIGPEAFF. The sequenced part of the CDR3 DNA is TGCGCCAGCAGCATAGGGCCTGAA.

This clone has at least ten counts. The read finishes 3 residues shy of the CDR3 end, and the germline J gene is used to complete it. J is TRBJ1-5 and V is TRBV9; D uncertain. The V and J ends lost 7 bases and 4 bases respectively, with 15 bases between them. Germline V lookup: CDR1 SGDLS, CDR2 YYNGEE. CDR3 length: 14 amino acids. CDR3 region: CASSSGQENQPQHF. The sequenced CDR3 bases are TGTGCCAGCTCTAGCGGCCAGGAGAATCAGCCC.

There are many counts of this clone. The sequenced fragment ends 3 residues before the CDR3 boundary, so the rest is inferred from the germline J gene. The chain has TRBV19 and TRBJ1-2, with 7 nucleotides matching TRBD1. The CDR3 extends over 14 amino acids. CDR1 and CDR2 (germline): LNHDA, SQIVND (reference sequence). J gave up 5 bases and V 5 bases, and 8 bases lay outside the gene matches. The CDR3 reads CASSYDRARYGYTF. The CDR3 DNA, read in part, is TGTGCCAGTAGTTACGACAGGGCAAGATATGGC.

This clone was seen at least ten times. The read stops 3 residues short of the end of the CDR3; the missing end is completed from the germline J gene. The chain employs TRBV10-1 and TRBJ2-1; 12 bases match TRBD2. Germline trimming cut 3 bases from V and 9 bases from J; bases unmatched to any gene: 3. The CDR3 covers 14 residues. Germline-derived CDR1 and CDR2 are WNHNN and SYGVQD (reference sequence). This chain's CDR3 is CASSDRTSGIEQFF. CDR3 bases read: TGCGCCAGCAGTGACCGGACTAGCGGGATTGAG.

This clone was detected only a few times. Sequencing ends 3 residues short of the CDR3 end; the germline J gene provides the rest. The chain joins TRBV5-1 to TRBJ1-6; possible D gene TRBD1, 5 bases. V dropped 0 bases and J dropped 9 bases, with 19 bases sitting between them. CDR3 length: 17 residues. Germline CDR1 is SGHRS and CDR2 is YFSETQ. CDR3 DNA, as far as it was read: TGCGCCAGCAGCTTGGAAGCCAGGAGGGAGGGGAGTTCACCC. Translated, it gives CASSLEARREGSSP. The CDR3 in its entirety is CASSLEARREGSSPLHF.

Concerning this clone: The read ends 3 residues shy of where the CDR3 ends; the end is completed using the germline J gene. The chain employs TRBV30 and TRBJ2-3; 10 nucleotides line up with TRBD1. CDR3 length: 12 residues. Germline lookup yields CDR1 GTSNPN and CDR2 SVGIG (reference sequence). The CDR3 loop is CASGQGGQPQYF. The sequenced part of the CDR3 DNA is TGTGCCTCTGGACAGGGGGGTCAGCCG. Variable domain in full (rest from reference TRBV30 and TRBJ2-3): SQTIHQWPATLVQPVGSPLSLECTVEGTSNPNLYWYRQAAGRGLQLLFYSVGIGQISSEVPQNLSASRPQDRQFILSSKKLLLSDSGFYLCASGQGGQPQYFGPGTRLTVL.

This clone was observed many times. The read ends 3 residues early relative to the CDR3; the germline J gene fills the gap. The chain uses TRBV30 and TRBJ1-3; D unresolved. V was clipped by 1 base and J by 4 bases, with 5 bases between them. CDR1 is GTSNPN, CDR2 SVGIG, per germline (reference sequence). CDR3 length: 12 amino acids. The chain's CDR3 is CAWSGGGNTIYF. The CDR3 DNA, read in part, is TGTGCCTGGAGTGGAGGCGGAAACACC.

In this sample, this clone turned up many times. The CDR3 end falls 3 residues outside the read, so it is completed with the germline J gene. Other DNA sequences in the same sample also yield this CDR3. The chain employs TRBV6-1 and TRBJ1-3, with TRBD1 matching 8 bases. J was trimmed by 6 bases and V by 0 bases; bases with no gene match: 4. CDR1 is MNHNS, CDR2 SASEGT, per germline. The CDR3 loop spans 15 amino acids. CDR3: CASSEAGDRLNTIYF. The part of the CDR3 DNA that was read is TGTGCCAGCAGTGAAGCTGGGGACAGGTTAAACACC.

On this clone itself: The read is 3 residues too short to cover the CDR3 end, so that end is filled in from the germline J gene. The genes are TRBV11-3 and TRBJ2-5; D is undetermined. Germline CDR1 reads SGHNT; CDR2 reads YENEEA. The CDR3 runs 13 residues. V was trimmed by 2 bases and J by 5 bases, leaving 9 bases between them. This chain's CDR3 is CASSLPNRETQYF. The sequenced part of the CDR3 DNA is TGTGCCAGCAGCTTACCGAATCGGGAGACC.

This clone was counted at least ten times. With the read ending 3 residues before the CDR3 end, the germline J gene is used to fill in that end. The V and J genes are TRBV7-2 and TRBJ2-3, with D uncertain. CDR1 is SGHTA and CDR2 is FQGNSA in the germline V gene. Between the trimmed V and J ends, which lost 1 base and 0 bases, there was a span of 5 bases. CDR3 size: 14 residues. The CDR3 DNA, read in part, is TGTGCCAGCAGCTTAGGGCCGAGCACAGATACG. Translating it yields CASSLGPSTDT. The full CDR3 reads CASSLGPSTDTQYF.

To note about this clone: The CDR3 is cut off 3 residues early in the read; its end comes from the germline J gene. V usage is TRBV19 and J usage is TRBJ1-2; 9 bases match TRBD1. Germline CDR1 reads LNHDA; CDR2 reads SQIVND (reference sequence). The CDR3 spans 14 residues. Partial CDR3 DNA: TGTGCCAGTCGGGACAGGGTGAGGATCAATGAC. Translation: CASRDRVRIND. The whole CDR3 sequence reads CASRDRVRINDYTF. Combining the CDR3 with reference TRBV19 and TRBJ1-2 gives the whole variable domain DGGITQSPKYLFRKEGQNVTLSCEQNLNHDAMYWYRQDPGQGLRLIYYSQIVNDFQKGDIAEGYSVSREKKESFPLTVTSAQKNPTAFYLCASRDRVRINDYTFGSGTRLTVV.

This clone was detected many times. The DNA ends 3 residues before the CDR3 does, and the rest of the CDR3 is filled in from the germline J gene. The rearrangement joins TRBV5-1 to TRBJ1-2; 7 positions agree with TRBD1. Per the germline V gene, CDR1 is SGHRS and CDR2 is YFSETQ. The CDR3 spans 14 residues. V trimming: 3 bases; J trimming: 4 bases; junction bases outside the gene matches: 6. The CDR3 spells CASSWGQPSYGYTF. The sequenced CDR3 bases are TGCGCCAGCAGCTGGGGACAGCCTTCCTATGGC. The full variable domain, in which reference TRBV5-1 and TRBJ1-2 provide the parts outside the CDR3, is KAGVTQTPRYLIKTRGQQVTLSCSPISGHRSVSWYQQTPGQGLQFLFEYFSETQRNKGNFPGRFSGRQFSNSRSEMNVSTLELGDSALYLCASSWGQPSYGYTFGSGTRLTVV.